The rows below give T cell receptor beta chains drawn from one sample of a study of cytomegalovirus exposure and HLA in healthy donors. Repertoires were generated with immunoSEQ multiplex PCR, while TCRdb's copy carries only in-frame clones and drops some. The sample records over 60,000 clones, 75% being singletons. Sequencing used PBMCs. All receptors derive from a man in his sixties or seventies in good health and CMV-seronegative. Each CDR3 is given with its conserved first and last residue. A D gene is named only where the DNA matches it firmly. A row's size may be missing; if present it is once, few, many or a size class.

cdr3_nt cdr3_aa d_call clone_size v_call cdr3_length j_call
TGCAGCGTTGTCCGGGCGGGAGTTCAAGAGACCCAGTACTTC CSVVRAGVQETQYF TRBD2 few TRBV29-1 14 TRBJ2-5
TGTGCCAGCAGCTCCTCTAGGTATGGCTACACCTTC CASSSSRYGYTF NA NA TRBV11-2 12 TRBJ1-2
TGTGCCAGCAGCTTAGAACAGGGGAAGCAGTTCTTC CASSLEQGKQFF TRBD1 once TRBV7-2 12 TRBJ2-1
TGTGCCAGCAGTTCGCGAACTCCTCCAACTTCCTACGAGCAGTACTTC CASSSRTPPTSYEQYF NA NA TRBV27 16 TRBJ2-7
TGTGCCAGCAGTTCACAGGGGAACACTGAAGCTTTCTTT CASSSQGNTEAFF NA few TRBV6-1 13 TRBJ1-1
TGTGCCAGCAGCTCCCACCGATTTTCAACAGGAAAAAATGAAAAACTGTTTTTT CASSSHRFSTGKNEKLFF NA NA TRBV7-2 18 TRBJ1-4
TGTGCCAGCAGCCTCGGACTAGCGGGAGTTGGAAGAGAGACCCAGTACTTC CASSLGLAGVGRETQYF TRBD2 NA TRBV7-7 17 TRBJ2-5
TGTGCCAGCAGCCCAGGACAGTTAACCGGGGAGCTGTTTTTT CASSPGQLTGELFF NA NA TRBV11-2 14 TRBJ2-2
TGTGCCAGCAGCCAAGGGTACGGGAGGGGCACAGATACGCAGTATTTT CASSQGYGRGTDTQYF TRBD2 NA TRBV4-2 16 TRBJ2-3
TGTGCCAGTAGTATAGCCGGGGTCGGGGAGCTGTTTTTT CASSIAGVGELFF NA NA TRBV19 13 TRBJ2-2
TGTGCCATCAGTCTAGGGACAGGGGTTGGAAACACCATATATTTT CAISLGTGVGNTIYF TRBD1 NA TRBV10-3 15 TRBJ1-3
TGTGCCAGTAGTACGACCTGGGACAGTGATTATGGCTACACCTTC CASSTTWDSDYGYTF TRBD1 NA TRBV19 15 TRBJ1-2
TGTGCCAGCAGGCCGACAGCTCAGAACACTGAAGCTTTCTTT CASRPTAQNTEAFF NA NA TRBV27 14 TRBJ1-1
TGCGCCAGCAGCTTGGCGCAGATTAACACCGGGGAGCTGTTTTTT CASSLAQINTGELFF NA NA TRBV5-1 15 TRBJ2-2
TGTGCCTGGAACTCTGGGACAGGGACCTATAGCAATCAGCCCCAGCATTTT CAWNSGTGTYSNQPQHF TRBD1 few TRBV30 17 TRBJ1-5
TGTGCCAGTAAGTCGGACTTCCAAGAGACCCAGTACTTC CASKSDFQETQYF NA NA TRBV19 13 TRBJ2-5
TGTGCCAGTACGGGACAGGGAGGAACTAATGAAAAACTGTTTTTT CASTGQGGTNEKLFF TRBD1 NA TRBV19 15 TRBJ1-4
TGTGCCTATTCGACAGGGACAAACACCGGGGAGCTGTTTTTT CAYSTGTNTGELFF TRBD1 NA TRBV25-1 14 TRBJ2-2
TGTGCCAGCAGTGAACACCTCTCGAGCGGGAGTACCTACAATGAGCAGTTCTTC CASSEHLSSGSTYNEQFF TRBD2 NA TRBV6-1 18 TRBJ2-1
TGTGCCAGCAGTCAAAAAGCAGGGGGCCAAGAGACCCAGTACTTC CASSQKAGGQETQYF TRBD1 once TRBV6-4 15 TRBJ2-5
TGTGCCAGCGGGCAAGACAGGAAATCGAACACTGAAGCTTTCTTT CASGQDRKSNTEAFF NA NA TRBV18 15 TRBJ1-1
TGTGCCAGCAGGCACGCGGGACGGGCCACAGATACGCAGTATTTT CASRHAGRATDTQYF NA NA TRBV6-5 15 TRBJ2-3
TGTGCCAGCAGCTTAGCTTGGCAGAACTATGGCTACACCTTC CASSLAWQNYGYTF NA NA TRBV7-2 14 TRBJ1-2
TGTGCCATCAGTGAGTCGACGGGTAGAGGCACTGAAGCTTTCTTT CAISESTGRGTEAFF NA few TRBV10-3 15 TRBJ1-1
TGTGCCAGCACCGCGGGACAGGGACCCTACAATGAGCAGTTCTTC CASTAGQGPYNEQFF TRBD1 NA TRBV7-2 15 TRBJ2-1
TGCGCCAGCAGCTTGTGGGGGCTATATGATACGCAGTATTTT CASSLWGLYDTQYF NA few TRBV5-1 14 TRBJ2-3
TGTGCCAGCAGTTTCGGTTCGGGCTATGGCTACACCTTC CASSFGSGYGYTF NA once TRBV27 13 TRBJ1-2
TGTGCCAGCAGCTCGGGGTCTGGGGCCAACGTCCTGACTTTC CASSSGSGANVLTF NA NA TRBV7-2 14 TRBJ2-6
TGTGCCGGCACCACTACGCGGGGAGACGCTTTCTTT CAGTTTRGDAFF NA NA TRBV6-6 12 TRBJ1-1